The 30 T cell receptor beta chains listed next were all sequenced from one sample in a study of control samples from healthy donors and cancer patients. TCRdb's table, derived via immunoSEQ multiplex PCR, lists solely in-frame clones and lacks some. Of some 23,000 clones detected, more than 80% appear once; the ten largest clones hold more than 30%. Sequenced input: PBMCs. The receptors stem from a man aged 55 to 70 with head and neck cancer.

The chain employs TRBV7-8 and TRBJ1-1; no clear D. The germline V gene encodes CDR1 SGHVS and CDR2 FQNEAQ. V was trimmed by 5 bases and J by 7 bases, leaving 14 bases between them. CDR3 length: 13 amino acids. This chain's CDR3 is CASSPPGVLEAFF. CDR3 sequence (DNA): TGTGCCAGCAGCCCTCCGGGAGTCCTTGAAGCTTTCTTT.

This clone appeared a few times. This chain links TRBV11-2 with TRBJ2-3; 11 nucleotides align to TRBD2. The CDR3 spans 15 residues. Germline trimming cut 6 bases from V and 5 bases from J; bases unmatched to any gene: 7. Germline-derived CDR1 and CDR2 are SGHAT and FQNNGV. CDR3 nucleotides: TGTGCCAGCAGTCCATTTAGCGGGAGGGTAGATACGCAGTATTTT. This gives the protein CASSPFSGRVDTQYF.

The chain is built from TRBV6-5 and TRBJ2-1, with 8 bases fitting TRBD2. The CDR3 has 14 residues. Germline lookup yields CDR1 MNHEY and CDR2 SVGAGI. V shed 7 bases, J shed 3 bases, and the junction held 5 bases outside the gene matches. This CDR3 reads CASTVAGHYNEQFF. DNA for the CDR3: TGTGCCAGCACCGTAGCGGGACACTACAATGAGCAGTTCTTC.

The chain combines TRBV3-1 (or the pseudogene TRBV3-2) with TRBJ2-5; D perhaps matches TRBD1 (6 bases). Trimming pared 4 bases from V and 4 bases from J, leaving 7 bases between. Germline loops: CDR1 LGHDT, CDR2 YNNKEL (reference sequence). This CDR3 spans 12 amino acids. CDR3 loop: CASSPQGETQYF. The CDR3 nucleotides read TGTGCCAGCAGCCCACAGGGAGAGACCCAGTACTTC.

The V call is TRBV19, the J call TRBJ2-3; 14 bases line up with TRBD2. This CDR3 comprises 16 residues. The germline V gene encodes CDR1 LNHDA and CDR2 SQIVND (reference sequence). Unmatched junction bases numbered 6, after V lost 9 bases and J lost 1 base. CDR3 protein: CASRLAGGPGTDTQYF. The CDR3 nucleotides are TGTGCCAGCCGACTAGCGGGAGGGCCAGGCACAGATACGCAGTATTTT.

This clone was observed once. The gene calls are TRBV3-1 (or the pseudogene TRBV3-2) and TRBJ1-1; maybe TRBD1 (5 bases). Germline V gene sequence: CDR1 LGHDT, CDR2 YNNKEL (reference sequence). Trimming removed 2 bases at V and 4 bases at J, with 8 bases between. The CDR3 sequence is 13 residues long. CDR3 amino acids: CASSQQGTTEAFF. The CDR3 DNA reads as TGTGCCAGCAGCCAACAGGGTACCACTGAAGCTTTCTTT.

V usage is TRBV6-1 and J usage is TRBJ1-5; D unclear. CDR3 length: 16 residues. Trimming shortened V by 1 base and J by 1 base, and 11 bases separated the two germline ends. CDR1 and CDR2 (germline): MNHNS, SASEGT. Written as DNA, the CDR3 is TGTGCCAGCAGTGAAGAAAAGGGTACAAGCAATCAGCCCCAGCATTTT. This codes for CASSEEKGTSNQPQHF.

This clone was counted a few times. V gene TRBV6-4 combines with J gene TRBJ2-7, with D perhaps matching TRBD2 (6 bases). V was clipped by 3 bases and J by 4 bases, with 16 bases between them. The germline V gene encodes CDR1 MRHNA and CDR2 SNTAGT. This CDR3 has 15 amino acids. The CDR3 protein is CASSESSGPSYEQYF. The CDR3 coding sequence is TGTGCCAGCAGTGAGAGTAGCGGACCTTCTTACGAGCAGTACTTC.

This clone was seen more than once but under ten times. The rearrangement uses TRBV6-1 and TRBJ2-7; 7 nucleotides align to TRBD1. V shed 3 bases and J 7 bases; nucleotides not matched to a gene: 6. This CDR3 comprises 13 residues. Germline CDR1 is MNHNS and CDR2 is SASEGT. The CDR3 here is CASSDQGEGEQYV. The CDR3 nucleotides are TGTGCCAGCAGTGATCAGGGGGAAGGGGAGCAGTACGTC.

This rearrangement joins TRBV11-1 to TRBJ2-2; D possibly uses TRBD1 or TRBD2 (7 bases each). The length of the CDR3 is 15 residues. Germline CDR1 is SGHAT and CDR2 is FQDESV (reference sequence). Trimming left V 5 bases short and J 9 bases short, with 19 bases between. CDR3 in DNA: TGTGCCAGCAGCCAGGGGGTAGCGGGCTCACGGGAGCTGTTTTTT. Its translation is CASSQGVAGSRELFF.

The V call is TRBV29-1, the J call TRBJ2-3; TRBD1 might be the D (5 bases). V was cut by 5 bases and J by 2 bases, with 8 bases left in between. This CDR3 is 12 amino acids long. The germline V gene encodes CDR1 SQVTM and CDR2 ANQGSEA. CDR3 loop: CSVRQYTDTQYF. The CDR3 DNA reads TGCAGCGTTAGACAGTACACAGATACGCAGTATTTT.

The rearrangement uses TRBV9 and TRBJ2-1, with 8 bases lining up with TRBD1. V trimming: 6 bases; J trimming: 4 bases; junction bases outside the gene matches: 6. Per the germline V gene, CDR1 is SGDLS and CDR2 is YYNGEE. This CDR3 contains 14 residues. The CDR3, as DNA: TGTGCCAGCACCTCAGGGGGCCTGTACAATGAGCAGTTCTTC. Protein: CASTSGGLYNEQFF.

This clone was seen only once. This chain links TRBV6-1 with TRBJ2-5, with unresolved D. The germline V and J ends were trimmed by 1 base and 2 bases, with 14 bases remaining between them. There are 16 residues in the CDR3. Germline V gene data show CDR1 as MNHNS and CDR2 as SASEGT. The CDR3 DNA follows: TGTGCCAGCAGTGAAGGACGATTGATAGTACAAGAGACCCAGTACTTC. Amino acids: CASSEGRLIVQETQYF.

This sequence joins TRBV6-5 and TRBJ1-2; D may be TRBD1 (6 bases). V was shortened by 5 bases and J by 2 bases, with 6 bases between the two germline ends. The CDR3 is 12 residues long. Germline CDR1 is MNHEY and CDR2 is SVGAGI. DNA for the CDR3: TGTGCCAGCAGTAGGGGGAACTATGGCTACACCTTC. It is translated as CASSRGNYGYTF.

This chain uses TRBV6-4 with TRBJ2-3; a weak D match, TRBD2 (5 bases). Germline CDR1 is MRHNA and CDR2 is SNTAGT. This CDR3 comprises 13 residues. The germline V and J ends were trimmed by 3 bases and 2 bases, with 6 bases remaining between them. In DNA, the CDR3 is TGTGCCAGCAGTGAGGACTTCACAGATACGCAGTATTTT. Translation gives CASSEDFTDTQYF.

CDR3 sequence reads: CSATGDYGYTF. The CDR3 coding sequence is TGCAGTGCTACAGGAGACTATGGCTACACCTTC. The rearrangement uses TRBV20-1 and TRBJ1-2; D is undetermined. CDR1 and CDR2 (germline): DFQATT, SNEGSKA (reference sequence). Trimming took off 4 bases at V and 3 bases at J, with 6 bases between the two ends. This CDR3 comprises 11 residues.

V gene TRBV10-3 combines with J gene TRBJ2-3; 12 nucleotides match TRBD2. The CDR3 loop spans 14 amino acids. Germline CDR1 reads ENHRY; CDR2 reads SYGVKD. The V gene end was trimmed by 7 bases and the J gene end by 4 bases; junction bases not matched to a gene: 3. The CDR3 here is CAIKGTSGPDTQYF. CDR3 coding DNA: TGTGCCATCAAGGGGACTAGCGGGCCAGATACGCAGTATTTT.

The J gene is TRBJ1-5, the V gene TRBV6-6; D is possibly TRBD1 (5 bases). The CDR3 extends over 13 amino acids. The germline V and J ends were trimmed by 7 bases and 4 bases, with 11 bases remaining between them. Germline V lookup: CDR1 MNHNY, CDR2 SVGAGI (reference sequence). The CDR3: CASKPGGNQPQHF. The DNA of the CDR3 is TGTGCCAGCAAACCGGGGGGAAATCAGCCCCAGCATTTT.

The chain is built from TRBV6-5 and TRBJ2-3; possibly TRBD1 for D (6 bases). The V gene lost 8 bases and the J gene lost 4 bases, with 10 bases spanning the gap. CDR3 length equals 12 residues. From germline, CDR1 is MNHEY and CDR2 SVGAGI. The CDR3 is CASGGQADTQYF. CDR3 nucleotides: TGTGCCAGCGGGGGCCAAGCAGATACGCAGTATTTT.

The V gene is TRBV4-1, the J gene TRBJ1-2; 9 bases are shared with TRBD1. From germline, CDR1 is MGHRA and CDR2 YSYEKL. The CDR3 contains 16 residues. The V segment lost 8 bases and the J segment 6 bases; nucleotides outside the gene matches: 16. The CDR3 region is CASGVTGTGTLHGYTF. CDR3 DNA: TGCGCCAGCGGAGTCACCGGGACAGGGACATTGCATGGCTACACCTTC.

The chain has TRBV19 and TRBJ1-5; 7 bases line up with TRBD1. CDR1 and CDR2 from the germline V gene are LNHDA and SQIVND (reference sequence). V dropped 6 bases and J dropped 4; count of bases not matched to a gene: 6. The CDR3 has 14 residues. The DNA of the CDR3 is TGTGCCAGTAGGGGGTTGACAGGGAATCAGCCCCAGCATTTT. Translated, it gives CASRGLTGNQPQHF. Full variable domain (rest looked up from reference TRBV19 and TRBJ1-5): DGGITQSPKYLFRKEGQNVTLSCEQNLNHDAMYWYRQDPGQGLRLIYYSQIVNDFQKGDIAEGYSVSREKKESFPLTVTSAQKNPTAFYLCASRGLTGNQPQHFGDGTRLSIL.

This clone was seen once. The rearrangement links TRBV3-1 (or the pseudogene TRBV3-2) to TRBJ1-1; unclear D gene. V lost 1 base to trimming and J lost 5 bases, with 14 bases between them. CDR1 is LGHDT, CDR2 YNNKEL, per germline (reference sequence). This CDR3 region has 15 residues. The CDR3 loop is CASSQGGRLGTEAFF. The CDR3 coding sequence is TGTGCCAGCAGCCAAGGGGGTAGGCTAGGGACTGAAGCTTTCTTT.

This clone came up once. The CDR3 loop is CASSLRDATGGYTF. The CDR3 nucleotides are TGTGCCAGCAGCTTACGGGACGCCACCGGGGGCTACACCTTC. The chain couples TRBV7-9 to TRBJ1-2, with D perhaps matching TRBD1 (5 bases). The germline CDR1 and CDR2 sequences are SEHNR and FQNEAQ (reference sequence). Between the trimmed V and J ends, which lost 2 bases and 8 bases, there was a span of 15 bases. The CDR3 has 14 residues.

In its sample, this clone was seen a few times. CDR3 sequence reads: CASSDGTDIRYEQYF. The CDR3 region has the DNA TGTGCCAGCAGTGACGGGACAGATATACGCTACGAGCAGTACTTC. V is TRBV2 and J is TRBJ2-7; 7 positions agree with TRBD1. Germline V CDR1 and CDR2: SNHLY, FYNNEI. V shed 3 bases and J 3 bases; nucleotides not matched to a gene: 8. CDR3 length: 15 amino acids.

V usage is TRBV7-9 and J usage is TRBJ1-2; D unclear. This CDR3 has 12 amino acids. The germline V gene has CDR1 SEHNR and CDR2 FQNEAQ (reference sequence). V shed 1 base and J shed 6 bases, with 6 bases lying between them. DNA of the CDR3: TGTGCCAGCAGCTTAGTGGGAGATGGCTACACCTTC. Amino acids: CASSLVGDGYTF. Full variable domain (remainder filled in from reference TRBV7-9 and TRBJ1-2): DTGVSQNPRHKITKRGQNVTFRCDPISEHNRLYWYRQTLGQGPEFLTYFQNEAQLEKSRLLSDRFSAERPKGSFSTLEIQRTEQGDSAMYLCASSLVGDGYTFGSGTRLTVV.

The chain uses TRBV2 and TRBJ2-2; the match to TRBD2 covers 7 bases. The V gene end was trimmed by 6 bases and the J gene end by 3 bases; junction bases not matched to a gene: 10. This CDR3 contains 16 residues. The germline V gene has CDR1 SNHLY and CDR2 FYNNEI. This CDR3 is CASSVPTGGDTGELFF. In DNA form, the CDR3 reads TGTGCCAGCAGCGTCCCTACTGGGGGGGACACCGGGGAGCTGTTTTTT.

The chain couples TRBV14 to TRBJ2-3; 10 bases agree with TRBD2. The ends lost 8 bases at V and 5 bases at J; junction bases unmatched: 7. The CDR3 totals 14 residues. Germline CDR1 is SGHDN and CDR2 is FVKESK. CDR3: CASASGSLEDTQYF. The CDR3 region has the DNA TGTGCCAGCGCTAGCGGGAGTTTGGAAGATACGCAGTATTTT.

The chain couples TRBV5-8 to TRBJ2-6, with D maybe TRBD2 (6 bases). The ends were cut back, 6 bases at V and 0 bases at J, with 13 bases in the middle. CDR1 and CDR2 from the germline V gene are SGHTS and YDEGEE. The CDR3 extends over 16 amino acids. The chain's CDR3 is CASIPGVFSGANVLTF. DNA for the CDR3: TGTGCCAGCATCCCGGGGGTATTCTCTGGGGCCAACGTCCTGACTTTC.

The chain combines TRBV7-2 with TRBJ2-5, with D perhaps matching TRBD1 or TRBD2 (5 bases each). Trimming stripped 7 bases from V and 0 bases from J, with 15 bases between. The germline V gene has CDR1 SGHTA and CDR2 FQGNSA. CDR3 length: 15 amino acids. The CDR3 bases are TGTGCCAGCAAGGTGGGGACGGCTAACCAAGAGACCCAGTACTTC. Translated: CASKVGTANQETQYF.

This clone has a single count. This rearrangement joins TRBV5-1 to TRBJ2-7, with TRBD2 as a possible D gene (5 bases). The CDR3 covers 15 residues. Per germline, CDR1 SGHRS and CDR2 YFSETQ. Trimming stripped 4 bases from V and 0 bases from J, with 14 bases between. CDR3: CASSHWTLDSYEQYV. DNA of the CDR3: TGCGCCAGCAGCCACTGGACTCTCGACTCCTACGAGCAGTACGTC.